The T cell receptor (beta chain) described here comes from a study of cytomegalovirus exposure and HLA in healthy donors. On this clone itself: What it binds is unknown.

General study findings and limits: An assumption of roughly uniform sequencing depth across donors underlay the presence/absence analyses. Later genetic work tied a missense DCLRE1C variant to beta-chain V and J trimming.

Primers for the PCR totalled 60 Vbeta and 13 Jbeta. Profiling relied on immunoSEQ multiplex PCR, and the TCRdb table lists in-frame clones only, not all of them. The table shows 180,000 or so clones, with 80% occurring only once. Sequenced sample: PBMCs. The source of this sequence is a girl aged 5 to 17 in good health and CMV-seropositive.

Written as DNA, the CDR3 is TGCGCCAGCAGTGATCGGCAGGGCGTCGGGAATGAGCAGTTCTTC. It specifies CASSDRQGVGNEQFF. This chain joins TRBV10-1 and TRBJ2-1; maybe TRBD1 (5 bases). The CDR3 sequence is 15 residues long. Germline CDR1 reads WNHNN; CDR2 reads SYGVQD (reference sequence). Trimming took 3 bases from V and 7 from J, leaving 16 bases between them.